This TCR beta chain originates from a study of Graves' ophthalmopathy and Graves' hyperthyroidism. The CDR3 runs 15 residues. Germline V lookup: CDR1 SGHTA, CDR2 FQGNSA. Trimming shortened V by 6 bases and J by 0 bases, and 15 bases separated the two germline ends. Amplification from RNA transcripts yielded the TCR beta CDR3 regions. In the first round, RT-PCR was carried out with HTBI primers, and a multiplex PCR formed the second round. TCRdb called the multiplex PCR reads again in MiXCR, with one record for every CDR3 protein. There are over 500,000 distinct CDR3 sequences in the sample; over 20% occur only once, and approximately 7% lies in the top ten. A word on this clonotype: Antigen unknown.

Study-level findings and limits: Among thyroid clonotypes expanded above 0.001 frequency, most also appeared in blood.

Among the hyperthyroidism patients, all were newly diagnosed, aged 18 to 65, with under 2 months' duration. PBMCs were isolated from a roughly 9.3 ml sample of fresh peripheral blood. Sequences were obtained from peripheral blood. J is TRBJ2-7 and V is TRBV7-2; tentatively, D is TRBD2 (5 bases). The origin of this receptor is a woman between 18 and 29 years old with stable Graves' hyperthyroidism. Some clones in this sample may be carry-over from other donors' samples. CDR3 sequence (DNA): TGTGCCAGCAGTCTAGAGGCTAGCTACTCCTACGAGCAGTACTTC. The encoded protein is CASSLEASYSYEQYF.